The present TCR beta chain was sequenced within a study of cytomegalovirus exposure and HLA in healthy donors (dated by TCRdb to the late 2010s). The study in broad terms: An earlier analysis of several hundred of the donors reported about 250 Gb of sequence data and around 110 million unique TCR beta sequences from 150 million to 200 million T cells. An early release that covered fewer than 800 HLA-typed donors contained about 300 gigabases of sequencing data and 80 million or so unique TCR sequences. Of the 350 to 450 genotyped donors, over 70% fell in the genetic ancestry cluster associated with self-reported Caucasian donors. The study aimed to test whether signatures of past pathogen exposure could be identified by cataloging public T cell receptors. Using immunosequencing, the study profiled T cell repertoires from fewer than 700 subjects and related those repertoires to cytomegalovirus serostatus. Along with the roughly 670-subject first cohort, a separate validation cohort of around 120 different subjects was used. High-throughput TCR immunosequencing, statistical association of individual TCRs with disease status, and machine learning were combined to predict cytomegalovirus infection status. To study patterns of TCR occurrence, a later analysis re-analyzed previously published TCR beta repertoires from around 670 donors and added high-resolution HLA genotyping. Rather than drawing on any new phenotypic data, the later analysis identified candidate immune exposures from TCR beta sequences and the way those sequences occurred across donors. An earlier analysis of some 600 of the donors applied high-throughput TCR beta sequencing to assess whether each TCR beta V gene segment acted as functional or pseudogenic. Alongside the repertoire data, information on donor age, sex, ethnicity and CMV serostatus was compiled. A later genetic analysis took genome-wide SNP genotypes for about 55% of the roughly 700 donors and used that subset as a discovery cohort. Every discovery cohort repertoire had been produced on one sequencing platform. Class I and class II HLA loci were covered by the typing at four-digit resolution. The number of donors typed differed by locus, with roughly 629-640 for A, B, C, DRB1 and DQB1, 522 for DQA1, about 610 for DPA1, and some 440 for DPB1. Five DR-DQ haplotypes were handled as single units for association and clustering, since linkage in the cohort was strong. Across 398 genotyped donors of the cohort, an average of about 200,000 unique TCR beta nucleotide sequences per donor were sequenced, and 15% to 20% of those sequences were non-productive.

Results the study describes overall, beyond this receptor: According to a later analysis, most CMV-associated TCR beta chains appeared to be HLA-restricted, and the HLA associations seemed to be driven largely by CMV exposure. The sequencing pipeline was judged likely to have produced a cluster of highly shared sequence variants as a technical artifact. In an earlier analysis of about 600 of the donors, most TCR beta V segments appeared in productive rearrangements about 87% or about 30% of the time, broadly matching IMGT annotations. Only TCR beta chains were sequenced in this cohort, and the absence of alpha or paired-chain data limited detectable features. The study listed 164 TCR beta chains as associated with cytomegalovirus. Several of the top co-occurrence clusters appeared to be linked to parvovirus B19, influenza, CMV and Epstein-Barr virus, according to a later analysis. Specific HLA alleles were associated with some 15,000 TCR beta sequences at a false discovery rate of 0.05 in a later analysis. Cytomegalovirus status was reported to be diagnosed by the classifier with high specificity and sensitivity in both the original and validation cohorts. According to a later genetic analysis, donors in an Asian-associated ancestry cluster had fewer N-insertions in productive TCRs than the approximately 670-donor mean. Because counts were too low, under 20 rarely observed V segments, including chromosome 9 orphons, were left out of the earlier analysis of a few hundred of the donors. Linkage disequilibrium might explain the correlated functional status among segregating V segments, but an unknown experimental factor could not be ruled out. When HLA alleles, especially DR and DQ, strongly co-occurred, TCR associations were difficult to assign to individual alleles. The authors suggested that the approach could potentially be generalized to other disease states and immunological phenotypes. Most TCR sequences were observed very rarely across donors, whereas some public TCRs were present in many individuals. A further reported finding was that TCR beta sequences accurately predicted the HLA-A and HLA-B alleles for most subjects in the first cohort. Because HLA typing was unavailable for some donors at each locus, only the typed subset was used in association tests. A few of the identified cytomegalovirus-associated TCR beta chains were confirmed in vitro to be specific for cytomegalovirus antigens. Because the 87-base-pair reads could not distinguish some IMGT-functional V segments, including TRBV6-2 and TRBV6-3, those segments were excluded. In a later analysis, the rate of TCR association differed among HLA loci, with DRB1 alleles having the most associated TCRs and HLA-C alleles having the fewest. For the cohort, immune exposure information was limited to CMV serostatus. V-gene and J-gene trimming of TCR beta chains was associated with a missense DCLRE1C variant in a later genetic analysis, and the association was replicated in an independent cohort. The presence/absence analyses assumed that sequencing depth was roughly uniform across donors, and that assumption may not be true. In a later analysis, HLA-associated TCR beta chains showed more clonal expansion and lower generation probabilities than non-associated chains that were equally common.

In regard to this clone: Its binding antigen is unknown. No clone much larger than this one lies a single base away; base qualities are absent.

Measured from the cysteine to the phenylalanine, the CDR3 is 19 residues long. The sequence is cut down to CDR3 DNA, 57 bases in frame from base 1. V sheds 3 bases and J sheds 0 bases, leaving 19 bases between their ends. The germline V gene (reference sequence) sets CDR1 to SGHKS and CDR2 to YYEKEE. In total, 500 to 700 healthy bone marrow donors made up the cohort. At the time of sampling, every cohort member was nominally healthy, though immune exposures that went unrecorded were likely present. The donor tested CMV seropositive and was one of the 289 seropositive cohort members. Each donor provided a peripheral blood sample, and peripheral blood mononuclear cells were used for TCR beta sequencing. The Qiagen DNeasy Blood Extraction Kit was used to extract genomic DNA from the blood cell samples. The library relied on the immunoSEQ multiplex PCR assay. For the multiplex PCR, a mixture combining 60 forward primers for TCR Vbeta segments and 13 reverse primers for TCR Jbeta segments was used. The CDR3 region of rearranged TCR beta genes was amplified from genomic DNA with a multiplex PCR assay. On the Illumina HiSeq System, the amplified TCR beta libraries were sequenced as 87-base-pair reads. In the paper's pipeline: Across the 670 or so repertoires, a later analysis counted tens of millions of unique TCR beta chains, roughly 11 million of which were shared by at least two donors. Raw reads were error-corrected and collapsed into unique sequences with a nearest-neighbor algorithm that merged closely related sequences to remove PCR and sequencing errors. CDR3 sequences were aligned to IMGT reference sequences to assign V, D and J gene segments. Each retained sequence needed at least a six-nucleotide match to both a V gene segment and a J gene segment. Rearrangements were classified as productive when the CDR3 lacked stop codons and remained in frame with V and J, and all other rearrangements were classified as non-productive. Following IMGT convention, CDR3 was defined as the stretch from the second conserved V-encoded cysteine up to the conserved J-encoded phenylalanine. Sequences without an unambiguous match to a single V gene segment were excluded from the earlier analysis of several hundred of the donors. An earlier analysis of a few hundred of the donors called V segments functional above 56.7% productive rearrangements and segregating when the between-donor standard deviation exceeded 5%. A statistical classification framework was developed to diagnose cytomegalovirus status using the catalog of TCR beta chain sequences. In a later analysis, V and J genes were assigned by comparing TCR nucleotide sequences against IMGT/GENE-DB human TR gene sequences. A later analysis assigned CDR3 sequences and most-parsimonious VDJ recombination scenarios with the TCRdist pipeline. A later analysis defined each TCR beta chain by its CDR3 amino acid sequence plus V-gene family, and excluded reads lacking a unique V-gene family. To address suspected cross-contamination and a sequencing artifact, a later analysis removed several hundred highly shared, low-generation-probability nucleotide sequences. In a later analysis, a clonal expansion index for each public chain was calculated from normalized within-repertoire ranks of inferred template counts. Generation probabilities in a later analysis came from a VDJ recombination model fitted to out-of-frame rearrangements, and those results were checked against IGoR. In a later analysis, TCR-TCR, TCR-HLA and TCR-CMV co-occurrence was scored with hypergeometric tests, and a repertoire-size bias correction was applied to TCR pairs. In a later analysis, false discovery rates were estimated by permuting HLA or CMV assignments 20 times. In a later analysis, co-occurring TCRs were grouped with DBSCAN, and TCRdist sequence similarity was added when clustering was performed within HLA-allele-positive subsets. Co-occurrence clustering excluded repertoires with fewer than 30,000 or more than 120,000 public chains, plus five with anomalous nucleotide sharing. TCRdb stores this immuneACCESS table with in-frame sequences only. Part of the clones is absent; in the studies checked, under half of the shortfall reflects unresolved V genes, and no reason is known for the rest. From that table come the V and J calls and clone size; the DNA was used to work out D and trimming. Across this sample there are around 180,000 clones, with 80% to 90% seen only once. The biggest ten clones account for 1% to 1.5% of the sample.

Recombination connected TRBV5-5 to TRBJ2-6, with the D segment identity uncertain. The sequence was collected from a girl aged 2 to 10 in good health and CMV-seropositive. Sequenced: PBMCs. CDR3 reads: CASSSRTISSSSGANVLTF. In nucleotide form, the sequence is TGTGCCAGCAGCTCAAGAACTATCTCTTCGAGCTCTGGGGCCAACGTCCTGACTTTC.